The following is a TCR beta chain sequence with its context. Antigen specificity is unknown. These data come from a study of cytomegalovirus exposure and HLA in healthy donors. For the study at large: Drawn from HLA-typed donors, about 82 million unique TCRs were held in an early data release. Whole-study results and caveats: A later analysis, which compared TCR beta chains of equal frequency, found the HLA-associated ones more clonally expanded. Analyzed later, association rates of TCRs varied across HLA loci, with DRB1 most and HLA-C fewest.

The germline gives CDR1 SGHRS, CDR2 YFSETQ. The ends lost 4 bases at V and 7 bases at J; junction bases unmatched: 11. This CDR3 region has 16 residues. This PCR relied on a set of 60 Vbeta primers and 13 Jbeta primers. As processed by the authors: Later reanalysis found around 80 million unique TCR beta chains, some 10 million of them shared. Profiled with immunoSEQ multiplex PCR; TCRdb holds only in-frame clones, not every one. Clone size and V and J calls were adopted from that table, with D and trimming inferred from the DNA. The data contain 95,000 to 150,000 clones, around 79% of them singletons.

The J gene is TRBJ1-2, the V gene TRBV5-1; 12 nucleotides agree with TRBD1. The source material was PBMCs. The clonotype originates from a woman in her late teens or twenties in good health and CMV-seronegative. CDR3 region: CASSPAGTGGPIGYTF. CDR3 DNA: TGCGCCAGCAGCCCCGCCGGGACAGGGGGCCCTATTGGCTACACCTTC.